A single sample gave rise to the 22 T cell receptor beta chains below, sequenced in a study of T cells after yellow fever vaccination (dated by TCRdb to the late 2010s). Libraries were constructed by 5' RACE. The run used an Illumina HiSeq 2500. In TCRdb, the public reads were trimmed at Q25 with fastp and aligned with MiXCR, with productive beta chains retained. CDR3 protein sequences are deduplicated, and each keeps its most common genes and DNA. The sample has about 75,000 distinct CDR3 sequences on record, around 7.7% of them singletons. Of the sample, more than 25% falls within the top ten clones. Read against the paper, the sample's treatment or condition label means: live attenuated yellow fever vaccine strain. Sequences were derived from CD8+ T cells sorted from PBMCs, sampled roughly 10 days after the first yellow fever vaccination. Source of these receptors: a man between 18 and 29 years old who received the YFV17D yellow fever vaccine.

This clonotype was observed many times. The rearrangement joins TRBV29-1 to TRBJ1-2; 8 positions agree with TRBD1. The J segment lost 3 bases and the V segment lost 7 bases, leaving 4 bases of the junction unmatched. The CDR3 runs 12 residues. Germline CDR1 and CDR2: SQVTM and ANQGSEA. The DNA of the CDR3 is TGCAGCGGCATGGACAGGGACTATGGCTACACCTTC. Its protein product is CSGMDRDYGYTF. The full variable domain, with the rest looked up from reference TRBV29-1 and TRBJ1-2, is SAVISQKPSRDICQRGTSLTIQCQVDSQVTMMFWYRQQPGQSLTLIATANQGSEATYESGFVIDKFPISRPNLTFSTLTVSNMSPEDSSIYLCSGMDRDYGYTFGSGTRLTVV.

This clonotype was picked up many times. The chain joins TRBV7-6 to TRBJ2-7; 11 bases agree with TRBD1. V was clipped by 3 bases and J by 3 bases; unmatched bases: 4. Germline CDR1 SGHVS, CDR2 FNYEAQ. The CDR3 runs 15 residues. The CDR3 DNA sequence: TGTGCCAGCAGCTTGGGACAGGGGGTATTCTACGAGCAGTACTTC. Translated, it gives CASSLGQGVFYEQYF.

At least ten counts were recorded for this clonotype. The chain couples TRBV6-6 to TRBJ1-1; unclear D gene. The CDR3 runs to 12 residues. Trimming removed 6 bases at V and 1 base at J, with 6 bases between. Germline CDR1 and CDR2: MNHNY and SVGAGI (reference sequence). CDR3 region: CASRLKNTEAFF. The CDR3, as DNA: TGTGCCAGCAGATTAAAGAACACTGAAGCTTTCTTT.

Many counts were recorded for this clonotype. As DNA, the CDR3 is TGCAGTGCTAGAGAAGGACGGCTGAACACTGAAGCTTTCTTT. Protein product: CSAREGRLNTEAFF. The chain employs TRBV20-1 and TRBJ1-1, with unresolved D. The CDR3 runs to 14 residues. The V gene's germline CDR1 is DFQATT and CDR2 SNEGSKA (reference sequence). The V and J ends lost 0 bases and 0 bases respectively, with 8 bases between them.

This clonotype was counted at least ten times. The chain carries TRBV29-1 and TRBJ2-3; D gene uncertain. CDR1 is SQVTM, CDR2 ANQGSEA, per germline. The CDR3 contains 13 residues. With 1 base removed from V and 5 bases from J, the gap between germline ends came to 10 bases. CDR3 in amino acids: CSVEGWAQDTQYF. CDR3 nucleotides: TGCAGCGTTGAAGGTTGGGCTCAAGATACGCAGTATTTT.

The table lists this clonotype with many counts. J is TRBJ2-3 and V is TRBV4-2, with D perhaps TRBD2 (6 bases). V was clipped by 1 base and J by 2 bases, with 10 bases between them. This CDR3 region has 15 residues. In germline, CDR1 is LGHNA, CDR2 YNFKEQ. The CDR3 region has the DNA TGTGCCAGCAGCCAAGTTCCGGGGGTCACAGATACGCAGTATTTT. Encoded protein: CASSQVPGVTDTQYF.

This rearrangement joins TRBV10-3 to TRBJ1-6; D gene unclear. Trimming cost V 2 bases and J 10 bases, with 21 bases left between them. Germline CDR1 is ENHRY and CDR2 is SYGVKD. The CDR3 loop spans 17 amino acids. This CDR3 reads CAISEMAPLGRNSPLHF. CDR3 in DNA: TGTGCCATCAGTGAGATGGCCCCGTTAGGTAGAAACTCACCCCTCCACTTT.

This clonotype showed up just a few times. DNA for the CDR3: TGTGCCAGCAGCTTAGTGGTGGCGGTTAGCACAGATACGCAGTATTTT. Translated, it gives CASSLVVAVSTDTQYF. The V gene is TRBV7-2, the J gene TRBJ2-3; D is unresolved. The CDR3 has 16 amino acids. Trimming stripped 1 base from V and 0 bases from J, with 11 bases between. Germline CDR1 reads SGHTA; CDR2 reads FQGNSA.

CDR3 sequence (DNA): TGTGCCAGCAGCTTGGTACGGGTGGGCGATGAGCAGTTCTTC. This gives the protein CASSLVRVGDEQFF. The chain is built from TRBV5-4 and TRBJ2-1; D unresolved. Trimming removed 0 bases at V and 8 bases at J, with 12 bases between. CDR3 length: 14 amino acids. Germline CDR1 SGHNT, CDR2 YYREEE (reference sequence).

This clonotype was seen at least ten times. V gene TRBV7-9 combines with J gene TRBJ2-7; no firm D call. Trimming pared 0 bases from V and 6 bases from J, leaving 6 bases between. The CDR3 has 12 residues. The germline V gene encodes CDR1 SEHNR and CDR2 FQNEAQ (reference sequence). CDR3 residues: CASSLAAGEQYF. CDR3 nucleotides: TGTGCCAGCAGCTTAGCTGCAGGCGAGCAGTACTTC.

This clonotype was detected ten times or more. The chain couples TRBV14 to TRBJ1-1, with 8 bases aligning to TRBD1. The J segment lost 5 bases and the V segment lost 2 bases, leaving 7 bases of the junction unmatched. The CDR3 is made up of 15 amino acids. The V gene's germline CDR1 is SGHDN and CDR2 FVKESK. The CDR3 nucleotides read TGTGCCAGCAGCCAACAGGGGGCATTGGGAACTGAAGCTTTCTTT. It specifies CASSQQGALGTEAFF.

The CDR3 sequence: CASSEEGTYEQYF. As DNA, the CDR3 is TGTGCCAGCAGTGAAGAAGGTACCTACGAGCAGTACTTC. The chain links TRBV2 to TRBJ2-7; D remains unclear. CDR3 size: 13 residues. Germline V gene lookup returns CDR1 SNHLY and CDR2 FYNNEI. V was clipped by 1 base and J by 2 bases, with 6 bases between them.

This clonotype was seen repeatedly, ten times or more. This CDR3 reads CASADLLGATDTQYF. The CDR3 DNA reads as TGTGCCAGCGCTGACCTGTTGGGGGCAACAGATACGCAGTATTTT. This chain links TRBV19 with TRBJ2-3, with a tentative D call TRBD1 (6 bases). The CDR3 is 15 residues long. The V end lost 9 bases, the J end lost 3 bases, and 19 bases lay between the germline ends. Germline V CDR1 and CDR2: LNHDA, SQIVND (reference sequence).

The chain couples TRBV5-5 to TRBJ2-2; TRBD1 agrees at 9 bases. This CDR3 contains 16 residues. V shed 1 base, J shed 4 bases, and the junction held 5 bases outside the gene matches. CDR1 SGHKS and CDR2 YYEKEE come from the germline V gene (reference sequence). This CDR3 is CASSLSGQGATGELFF. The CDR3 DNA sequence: TGTGCCAGCAGCTTGTCGGGACAGGGCGCCACCGGGGAGCTGTTTTTT.

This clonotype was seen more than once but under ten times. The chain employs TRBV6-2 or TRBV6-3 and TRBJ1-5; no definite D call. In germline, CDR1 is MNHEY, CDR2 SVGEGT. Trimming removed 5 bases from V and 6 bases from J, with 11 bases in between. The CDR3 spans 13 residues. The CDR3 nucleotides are TGTGCCAGCAGTCTATGGGGAGGTCAGCCCCAGCATTTT. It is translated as CASSLWGGQPQHF.

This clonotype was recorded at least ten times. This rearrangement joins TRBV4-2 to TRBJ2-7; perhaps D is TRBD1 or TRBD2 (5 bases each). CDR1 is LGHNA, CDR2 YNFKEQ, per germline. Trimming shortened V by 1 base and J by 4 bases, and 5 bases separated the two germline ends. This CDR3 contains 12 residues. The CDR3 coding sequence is TGTGCCAGCAGCCAAGGGGGGTACGAGCAGTACTTC. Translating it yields CASSQGGYEQYF.

The CDR3: CASSQDGPGGSNQPQHF. CDR3 DNA: TGCGCCAGCAGCCAAGATGGGCCGGGTGGAAGCAATCAGCCCCAGCATTTT. The chain links TRBV4-1 to TRBJ1-5; unclear D gene. The germline V and J ends were trimmed by 0 bases and 1 base, with 13 bases remaining between them. The germline V gene encodes CDR1 MGHRA and CDR2 YSYEKL. CDR3 length: 17 residues.

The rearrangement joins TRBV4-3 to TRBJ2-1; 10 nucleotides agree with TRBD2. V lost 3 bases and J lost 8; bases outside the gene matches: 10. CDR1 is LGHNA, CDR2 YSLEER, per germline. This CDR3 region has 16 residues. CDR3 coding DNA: TGCGCCAGCAGCCATCCTACTAGCGGGGAGGGGGATGAGCAGTTCTTC. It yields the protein CASSHPTSGEGDEQFF.

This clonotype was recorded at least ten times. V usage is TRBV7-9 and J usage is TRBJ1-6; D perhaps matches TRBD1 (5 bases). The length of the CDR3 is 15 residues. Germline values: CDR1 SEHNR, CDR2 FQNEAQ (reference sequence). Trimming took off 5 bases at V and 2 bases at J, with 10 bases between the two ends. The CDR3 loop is CASSLGEAYNSPLHF. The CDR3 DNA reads TGTGCCAGCAGCCTGGGGGAAGCCTATAATTCACCCCTCCACTTT.

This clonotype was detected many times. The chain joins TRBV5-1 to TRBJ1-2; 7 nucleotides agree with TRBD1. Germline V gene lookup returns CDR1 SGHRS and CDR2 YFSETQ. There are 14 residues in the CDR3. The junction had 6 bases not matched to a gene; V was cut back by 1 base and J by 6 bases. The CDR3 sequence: CASSLRGGAHGYTF. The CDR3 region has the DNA TGCGCCAGCAGCTTGAGAGGGGGCGCACATGGCTACACCTTC.

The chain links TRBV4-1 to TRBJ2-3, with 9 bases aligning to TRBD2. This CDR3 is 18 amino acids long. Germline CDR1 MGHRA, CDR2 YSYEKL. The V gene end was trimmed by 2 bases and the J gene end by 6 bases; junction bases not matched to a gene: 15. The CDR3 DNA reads TGCGCCAGCAGCCAAAGCGCGTGGCGGGGGGGCCTTATGGATACGCAGTATTTT. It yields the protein CASSQSAWRGGLMDTQYF.

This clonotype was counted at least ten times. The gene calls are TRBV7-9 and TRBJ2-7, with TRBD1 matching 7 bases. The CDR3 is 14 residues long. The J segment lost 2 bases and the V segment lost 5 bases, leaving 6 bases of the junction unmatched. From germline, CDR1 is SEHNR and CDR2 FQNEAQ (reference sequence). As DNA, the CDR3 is TGTGCCAGCAGCAGACCTACAGGGGCCTACGAGCAGTACTTC. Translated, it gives CASSRPTGAYEQYF.